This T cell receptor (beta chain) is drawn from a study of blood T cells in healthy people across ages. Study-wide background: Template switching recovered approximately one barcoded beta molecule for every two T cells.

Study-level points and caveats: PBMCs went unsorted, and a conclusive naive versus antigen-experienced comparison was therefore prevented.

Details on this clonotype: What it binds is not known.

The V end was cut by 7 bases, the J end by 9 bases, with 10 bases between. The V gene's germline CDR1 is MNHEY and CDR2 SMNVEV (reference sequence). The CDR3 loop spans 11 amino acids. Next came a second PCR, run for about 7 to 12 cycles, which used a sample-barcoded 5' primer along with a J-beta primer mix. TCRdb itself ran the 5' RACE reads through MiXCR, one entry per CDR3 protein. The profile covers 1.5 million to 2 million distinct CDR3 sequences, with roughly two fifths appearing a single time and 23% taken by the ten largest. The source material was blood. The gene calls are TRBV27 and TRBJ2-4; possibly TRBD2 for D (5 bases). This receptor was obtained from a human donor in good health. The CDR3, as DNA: TGTGCCAGCATCGGAGGCGGCATTCAGTACTTC. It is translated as CASIGGGIQYF.